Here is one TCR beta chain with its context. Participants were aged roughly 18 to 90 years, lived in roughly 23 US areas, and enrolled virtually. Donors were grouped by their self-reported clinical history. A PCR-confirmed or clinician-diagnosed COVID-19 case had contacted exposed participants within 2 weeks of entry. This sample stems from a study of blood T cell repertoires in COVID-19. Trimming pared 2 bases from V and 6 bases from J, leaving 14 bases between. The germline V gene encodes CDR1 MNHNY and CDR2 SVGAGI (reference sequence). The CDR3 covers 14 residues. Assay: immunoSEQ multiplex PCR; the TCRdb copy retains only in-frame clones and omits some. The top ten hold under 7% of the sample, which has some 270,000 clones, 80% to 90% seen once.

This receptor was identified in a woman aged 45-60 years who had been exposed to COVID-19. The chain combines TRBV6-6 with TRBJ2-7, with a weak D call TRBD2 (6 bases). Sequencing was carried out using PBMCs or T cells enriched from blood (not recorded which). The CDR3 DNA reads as TGTGCCAGCAGTTACGGTTTTGGGGAGGCCGAGCAGTACTTC. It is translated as CASSYGFGEAEQYF.